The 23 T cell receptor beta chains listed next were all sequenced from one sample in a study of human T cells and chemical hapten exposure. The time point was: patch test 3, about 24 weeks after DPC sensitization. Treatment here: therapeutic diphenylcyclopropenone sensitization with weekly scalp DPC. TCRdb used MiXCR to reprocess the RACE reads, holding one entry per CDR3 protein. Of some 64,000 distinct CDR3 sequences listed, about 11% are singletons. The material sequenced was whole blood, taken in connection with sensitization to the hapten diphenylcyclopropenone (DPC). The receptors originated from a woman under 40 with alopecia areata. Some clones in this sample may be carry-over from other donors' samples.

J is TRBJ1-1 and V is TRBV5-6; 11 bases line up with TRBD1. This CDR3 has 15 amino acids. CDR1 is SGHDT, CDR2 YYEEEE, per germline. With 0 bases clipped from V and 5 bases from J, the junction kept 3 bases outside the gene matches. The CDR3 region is CASSLVDRGRTEAFF. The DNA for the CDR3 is TGTGCCAGCAGCTTGGTGGACAGGGGGCGAACTGAAGCTTTCTTT.

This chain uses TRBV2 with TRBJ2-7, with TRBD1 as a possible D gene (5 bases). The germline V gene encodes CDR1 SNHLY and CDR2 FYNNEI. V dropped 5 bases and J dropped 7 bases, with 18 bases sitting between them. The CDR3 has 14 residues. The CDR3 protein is CASSRQTAPWEQYF. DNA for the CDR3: TGTGCCAGCAGTCGTCAGACAGCCCCCTGGGAGCAGTACTTC.

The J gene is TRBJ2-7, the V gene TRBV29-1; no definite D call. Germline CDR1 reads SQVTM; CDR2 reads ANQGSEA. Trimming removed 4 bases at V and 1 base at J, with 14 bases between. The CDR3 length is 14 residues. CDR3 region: CSVVLLLASYEQYF. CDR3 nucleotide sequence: TGCAGCGTTGTCCTCCTACTTGCATCCTACGAGCAGTACTTC.

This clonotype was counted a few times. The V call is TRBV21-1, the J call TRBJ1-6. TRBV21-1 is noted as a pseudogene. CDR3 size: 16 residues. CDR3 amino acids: CASSKWLKIQNSPLHF. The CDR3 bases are TGTGCCAGCAGCAAATGGCTTAAGATCCAGAATTCACCCCTCCACTTT.

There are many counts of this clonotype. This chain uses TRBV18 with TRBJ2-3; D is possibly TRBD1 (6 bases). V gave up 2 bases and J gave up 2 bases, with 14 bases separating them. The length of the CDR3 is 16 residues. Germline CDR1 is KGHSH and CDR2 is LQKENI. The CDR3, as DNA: TGTGCCAGCTCACCAGGTCGTGAGGGGGTCACAGATACGCAGTATTTT. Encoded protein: CASSPGREGVTDTQYF.

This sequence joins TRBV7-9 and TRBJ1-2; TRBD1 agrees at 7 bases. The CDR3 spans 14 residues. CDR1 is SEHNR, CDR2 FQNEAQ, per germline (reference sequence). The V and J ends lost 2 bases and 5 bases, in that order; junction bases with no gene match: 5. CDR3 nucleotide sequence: TGTGCCAGCAGCTTAAAAGAGGGGGCGTATGGCTACACCTTC. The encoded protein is CASSLKEGAYGYTF.

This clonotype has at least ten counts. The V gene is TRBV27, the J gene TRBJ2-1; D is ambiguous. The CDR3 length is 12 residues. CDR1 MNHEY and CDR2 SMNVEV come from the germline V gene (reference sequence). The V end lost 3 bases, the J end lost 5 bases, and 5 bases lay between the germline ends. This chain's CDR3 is CASSFRDNEQFF. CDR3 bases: TGTGCCAGCAGTTTTCGAGACAATGAGCAGTTCTTC.

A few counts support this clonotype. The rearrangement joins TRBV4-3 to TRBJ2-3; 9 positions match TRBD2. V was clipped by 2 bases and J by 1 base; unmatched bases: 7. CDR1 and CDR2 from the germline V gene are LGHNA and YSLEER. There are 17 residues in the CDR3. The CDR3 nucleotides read TGCGCCAGCAGCCAAAGGGGACTAGCCATGGGCACAGATACGCAGTATTTT. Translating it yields CASSQRGLAMGTDTQYF.

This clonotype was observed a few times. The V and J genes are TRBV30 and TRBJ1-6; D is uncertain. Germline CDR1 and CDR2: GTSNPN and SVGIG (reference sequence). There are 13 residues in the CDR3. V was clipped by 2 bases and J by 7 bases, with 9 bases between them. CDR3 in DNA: TGTGCCTGGAGTTTGTCAGTGAATTCACCCCTCCACTTT. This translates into CAWSLSVNSPLHF.

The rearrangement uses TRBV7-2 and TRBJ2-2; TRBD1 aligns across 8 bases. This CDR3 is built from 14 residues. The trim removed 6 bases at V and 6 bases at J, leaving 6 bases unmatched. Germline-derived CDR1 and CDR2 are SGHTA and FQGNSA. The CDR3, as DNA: TGTGCCAGCAGAATTAGACAGGGGCCCGGGGAGCTGTTTTTT. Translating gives CASRIRQGPGELFF.

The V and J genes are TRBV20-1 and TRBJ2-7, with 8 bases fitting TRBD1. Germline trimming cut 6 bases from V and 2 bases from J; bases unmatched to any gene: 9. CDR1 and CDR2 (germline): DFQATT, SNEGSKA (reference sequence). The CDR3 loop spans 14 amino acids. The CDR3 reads CSALTAGQAYEQYF. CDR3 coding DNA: TGCAGTGCCCTGACTGCGGGACAGGCCTACGAGCAGTACTTC.

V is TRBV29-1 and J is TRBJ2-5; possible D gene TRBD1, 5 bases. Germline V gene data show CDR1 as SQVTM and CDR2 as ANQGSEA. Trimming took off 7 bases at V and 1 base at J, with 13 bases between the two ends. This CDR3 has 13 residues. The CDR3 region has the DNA TGCAGCGCTGTAGTGACAGTCCAAGAGACCCAGTACTTC. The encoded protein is CSAVVTVQETQYF.

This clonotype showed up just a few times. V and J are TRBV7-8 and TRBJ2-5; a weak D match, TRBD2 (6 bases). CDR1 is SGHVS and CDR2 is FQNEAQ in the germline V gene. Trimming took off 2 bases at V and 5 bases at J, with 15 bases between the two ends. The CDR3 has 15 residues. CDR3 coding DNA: TGTGCCAGCAGCTTACTAGCGCGGAGTACTGAGACCCAGTACTTC. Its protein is CASSLLARSTETQYF.

This chain's CDR3 is CASAPSGRNTIYF. The CDR3 nucleotides read TGTGCTAGTGCCCCGTCCGGGCGAAACACCATATATTTT. The chain carries TRBV12-5 and TRBJ1-3; the D is unclear. The germline CDR1 and CDR2 sequences are LGHNT and FRNRAP. The CDR3 extends over 13 amino acids. V dropped 7 bases and J dropped 5 bases, with 12 bases sitting between them.

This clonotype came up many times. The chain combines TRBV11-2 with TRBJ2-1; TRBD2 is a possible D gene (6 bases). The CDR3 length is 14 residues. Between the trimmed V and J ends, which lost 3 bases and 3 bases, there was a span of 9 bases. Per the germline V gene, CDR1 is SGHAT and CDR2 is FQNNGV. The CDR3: CASSFTGDYNEQFF. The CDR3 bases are TGTGCCAGCAGCTTTACGGGAGACTACAATGAGCAGTTCTTC. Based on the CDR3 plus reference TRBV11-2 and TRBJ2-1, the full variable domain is EAGVAQSPRYKIIEKRQSVAFWCNPISGHATLYWYQQILGQGPKLLIQFQNNGVVDDSQLPKDRFSAERLKGVDSTLKIQPAKLEDSAVYLCASSFTGDYNEQFFGPGTRLTVL.

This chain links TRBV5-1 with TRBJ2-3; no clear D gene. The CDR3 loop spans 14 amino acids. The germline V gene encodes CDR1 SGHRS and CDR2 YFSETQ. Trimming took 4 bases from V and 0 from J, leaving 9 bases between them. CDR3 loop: CASSTRQSTDTQYF. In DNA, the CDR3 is TGCGCCAGCAGCACACGACAAAGCACAGATACGCAGTATTTT. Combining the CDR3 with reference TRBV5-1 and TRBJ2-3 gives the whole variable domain KAGVTQTPRYLIKTRGQQVTLSCSPISGHRSVSWYQQTPGQGLQFLFEYFSETQRNKGNFPGRFSGRQFSNSRSEMNVSTLELGDSALYLCASSTRQSTDTQYFGPGTRLTVL.

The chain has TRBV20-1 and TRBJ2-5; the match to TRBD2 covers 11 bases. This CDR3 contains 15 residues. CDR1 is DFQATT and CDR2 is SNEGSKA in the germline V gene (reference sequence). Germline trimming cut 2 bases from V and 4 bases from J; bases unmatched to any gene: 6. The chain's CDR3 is CSARNSGRAGETQYF. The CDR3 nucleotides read TGCAGTGCTAGAAATAGCGGGAGGGCCGGAGAGACCCAGTACTTC.

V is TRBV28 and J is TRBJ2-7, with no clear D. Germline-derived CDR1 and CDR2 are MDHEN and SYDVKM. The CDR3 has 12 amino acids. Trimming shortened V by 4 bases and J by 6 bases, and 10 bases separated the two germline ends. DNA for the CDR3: TGTGCCAGCAGTTCATCCCACAGCGAGCAGTACTTC. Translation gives CASSSSHSEQYF.

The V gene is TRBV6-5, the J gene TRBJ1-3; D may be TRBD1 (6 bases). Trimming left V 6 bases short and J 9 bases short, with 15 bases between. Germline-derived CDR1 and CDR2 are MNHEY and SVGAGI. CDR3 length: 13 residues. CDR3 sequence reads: CASRKLGQFTIYF. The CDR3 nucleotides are TGTGCCAGCAGAAAACTCGGACAGTTCACCATATATTTT.

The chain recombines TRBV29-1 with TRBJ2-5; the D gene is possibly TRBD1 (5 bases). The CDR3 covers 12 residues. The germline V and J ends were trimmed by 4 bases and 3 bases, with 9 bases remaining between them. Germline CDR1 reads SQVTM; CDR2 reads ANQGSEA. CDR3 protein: CSVGQTEETQYF. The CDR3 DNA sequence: TGCAGCGTTGGACAGACCGAAGAGACCCAGTACTTC.

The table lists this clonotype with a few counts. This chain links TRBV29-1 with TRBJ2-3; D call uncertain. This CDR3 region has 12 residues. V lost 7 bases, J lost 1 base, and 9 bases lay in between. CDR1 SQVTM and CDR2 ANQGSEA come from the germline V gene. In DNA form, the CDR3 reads TGCAGCGCGGCGACTCGCACAGATACGCAGTATTTT. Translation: CSAATRTDTQYF.

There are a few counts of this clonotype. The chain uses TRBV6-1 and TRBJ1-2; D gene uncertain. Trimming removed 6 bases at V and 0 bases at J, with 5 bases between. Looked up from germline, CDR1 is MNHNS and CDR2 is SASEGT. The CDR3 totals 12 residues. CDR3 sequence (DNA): TGTGCCAGCAGACAGACTAACTATGGCTACACCTTC. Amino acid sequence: CASRQTNYGYTF.

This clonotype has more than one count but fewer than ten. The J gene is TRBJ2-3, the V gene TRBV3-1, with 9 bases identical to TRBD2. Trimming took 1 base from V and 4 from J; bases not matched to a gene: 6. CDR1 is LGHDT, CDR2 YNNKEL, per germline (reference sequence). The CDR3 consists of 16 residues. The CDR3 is CASSQVGGGAADTQYF. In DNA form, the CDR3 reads TGTGCCAGCAGCCAAGTGGGCGGGGGGGCCGCAGATACGCAGTATTTT.